This T cell receptor (beta chain) was identified in a study of blood T cell repertoires in COVID-19. The CDR3 contains 16 residues. V lost 2 bases to trimming and J lost 5 bases; unmatched junction nucleotides: 5. Germline-derived CDR1 and CDR2 are MGHRA and YSYEKL. A single count supports this clone. Sequencing was performed with immunoSEQ multiplex PCR; in TCRdb, only in-frame clones are kept and a portion is missing. The sample records roughly 330,000 clones, 80% to 90% being singletons. The chain has TRBV4-1 and TRBJ1-4, with 10 bases fitting TRBD1. The sequence derives from a woman aged 18-29 years who had recovered from COVID-19. Sequencing was performed on PBMCs or T cells enriched from blood (not recorded which). The CDR3 nucleotides are TGCGCCAGCAGCCAACGGACAGGGGGGTCCAATGAAAAACTGTTTTTT. As protein: CASSQRTGGSNEKLFF.